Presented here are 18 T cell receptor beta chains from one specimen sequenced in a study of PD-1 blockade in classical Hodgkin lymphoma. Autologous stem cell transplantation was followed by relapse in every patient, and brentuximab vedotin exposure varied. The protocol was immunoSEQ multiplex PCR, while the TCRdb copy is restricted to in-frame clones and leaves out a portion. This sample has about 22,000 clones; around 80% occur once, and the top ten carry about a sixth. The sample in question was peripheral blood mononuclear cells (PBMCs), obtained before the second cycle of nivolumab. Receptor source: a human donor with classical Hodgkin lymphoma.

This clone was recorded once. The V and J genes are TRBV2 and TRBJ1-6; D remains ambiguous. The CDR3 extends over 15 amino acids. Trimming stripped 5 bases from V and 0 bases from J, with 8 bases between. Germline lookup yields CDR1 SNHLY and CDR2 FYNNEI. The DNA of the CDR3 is TGTGCCAGCAGTACTAGCGGCTCCTATAATTCACCCCTCCACTTT. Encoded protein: CASSTSGSYNSPLHF.

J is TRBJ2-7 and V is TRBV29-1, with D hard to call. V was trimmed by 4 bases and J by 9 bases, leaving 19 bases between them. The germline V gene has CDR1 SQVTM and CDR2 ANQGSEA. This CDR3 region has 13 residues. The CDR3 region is CSVVYWILRGQYF. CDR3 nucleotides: TGCAGCGTTGTATACTGGATCCTACGTGGGCAGTACTTC.

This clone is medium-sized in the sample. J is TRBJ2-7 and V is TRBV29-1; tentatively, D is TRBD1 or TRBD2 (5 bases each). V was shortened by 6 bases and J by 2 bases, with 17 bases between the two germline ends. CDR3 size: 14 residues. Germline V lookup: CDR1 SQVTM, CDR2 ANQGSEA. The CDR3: CSVGDGDGAYEQYF. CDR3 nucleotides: TGCAGCGTAGGCGACGGGGACGGAGCCTACGAGCAGTACTTC.

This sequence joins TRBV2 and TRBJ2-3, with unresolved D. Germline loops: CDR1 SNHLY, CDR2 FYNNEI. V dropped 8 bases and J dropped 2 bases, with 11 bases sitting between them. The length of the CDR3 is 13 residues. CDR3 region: CASDEAITDTQYF. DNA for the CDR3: TGTGCCAGCGACGAGGCAATCACAGATACGCAGTATTTT. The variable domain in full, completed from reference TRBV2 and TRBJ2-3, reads EPEVTQTPSHQVTQMGQEVILRCVPISNHLYFYWYRQILGQKVEFLVSFYNNEISEKSEIFDDQFSVERPDGSNFTLKIRSTKLEDSAMYFCASDEAITDTQYFGPGTRLTVL.

CDR3 sequence: CASSYTRSGQPQHF. CDR3 DNA: TGTGCCAGCAGTTACACCAGGTCGGGGCAGCCCCAGCATTTT. V gene TRBV6-5 combines with J gene TRBJ1-5, with no clear D. The CDR3 has 14 residues. CDR1 MNHEY and CDR2 SVGAGI come from the germline V gene. Trimming pared 2 bases from V and 7 bases from J, leaving 12 bases between.

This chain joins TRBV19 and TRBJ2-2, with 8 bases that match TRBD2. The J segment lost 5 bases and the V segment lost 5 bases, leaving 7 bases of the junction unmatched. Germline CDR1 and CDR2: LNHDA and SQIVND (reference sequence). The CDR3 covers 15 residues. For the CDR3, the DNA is TGTGCCAGTAGTCCGACGGGACTAGTGACCGGGGAGCTGTTTTTT. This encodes CASSPTGLVTGELFF.

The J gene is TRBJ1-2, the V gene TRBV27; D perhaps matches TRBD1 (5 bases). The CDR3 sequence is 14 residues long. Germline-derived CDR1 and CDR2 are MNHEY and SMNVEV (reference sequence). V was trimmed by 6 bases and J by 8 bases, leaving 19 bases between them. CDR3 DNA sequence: TGTGCCAGCAGCCCGGCGGGGGACTGGCCGGGCTACACCTTC. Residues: CASSPAGDWPGYTF.

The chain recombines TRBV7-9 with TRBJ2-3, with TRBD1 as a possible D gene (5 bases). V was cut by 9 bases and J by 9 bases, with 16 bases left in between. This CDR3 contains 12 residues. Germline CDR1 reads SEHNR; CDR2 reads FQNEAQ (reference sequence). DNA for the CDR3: TGTGCCAGTGTGGCGGAAAGGGGCACGCAGTATTTT. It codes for CASVAERGTQYF.

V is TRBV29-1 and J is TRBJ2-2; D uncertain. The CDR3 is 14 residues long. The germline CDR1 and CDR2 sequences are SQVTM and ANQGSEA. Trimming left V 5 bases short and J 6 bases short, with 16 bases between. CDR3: CSVKLSFLSGELFF. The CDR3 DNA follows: TGCAGCGTTAAGCTTAGCTTTCTGTCCGGGGAGCTGTTTTTT.

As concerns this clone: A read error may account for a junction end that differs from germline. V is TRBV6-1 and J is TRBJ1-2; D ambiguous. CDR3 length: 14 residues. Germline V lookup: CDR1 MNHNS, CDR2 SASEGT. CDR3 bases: TGTGCCAACAGTGTTTTCCAGCAACTCTATGGCTACACCTTC. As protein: CANSVFQQLYGYTF.

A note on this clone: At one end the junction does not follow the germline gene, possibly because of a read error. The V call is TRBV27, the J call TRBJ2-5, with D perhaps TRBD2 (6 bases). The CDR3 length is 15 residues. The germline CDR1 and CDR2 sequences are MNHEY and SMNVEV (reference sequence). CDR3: CATSGSEGYQETQYF. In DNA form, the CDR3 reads TGTGCCACCAGTGGCTCGGAGGGGTACCAAGAGACCCAGTACTTC.

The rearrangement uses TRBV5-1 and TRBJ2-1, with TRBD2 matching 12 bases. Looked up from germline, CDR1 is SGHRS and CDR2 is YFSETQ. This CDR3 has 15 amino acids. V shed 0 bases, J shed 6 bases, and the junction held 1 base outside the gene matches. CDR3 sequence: CASSLGTSGINEQFF. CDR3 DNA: TGCGCCAGCAGCTTGGGGACTAGCGGGATCAATGAGCAGTTCTTC. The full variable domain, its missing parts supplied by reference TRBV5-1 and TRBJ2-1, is KAGVTQTPRYLIKTRGQQVTLSCSPISGHRSVSWYQQTPGQGLQFLFEYFSETQRNKGNFPGRFSGRQFSNSRSEMNVSTLELGDSALYLCASSLGTSGINEQFFGPGTRLTVL.

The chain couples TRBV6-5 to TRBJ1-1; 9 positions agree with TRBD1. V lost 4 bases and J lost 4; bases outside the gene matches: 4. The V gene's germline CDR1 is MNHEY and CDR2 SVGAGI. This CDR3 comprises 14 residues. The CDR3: CASSSTGGSTEAFF. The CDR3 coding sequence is TGTGCCAGCAGTTCGACAGGGGGGAGCACTGAAGCTTTCTTT.

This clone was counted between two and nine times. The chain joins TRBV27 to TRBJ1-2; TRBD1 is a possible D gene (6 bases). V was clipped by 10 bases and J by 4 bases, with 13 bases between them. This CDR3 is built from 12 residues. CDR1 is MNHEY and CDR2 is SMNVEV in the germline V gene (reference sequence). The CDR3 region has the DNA TGTGCCACTCGACAGGTTCTCTATGGCTACACCTTC. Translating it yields CATRQVLYGYTF.

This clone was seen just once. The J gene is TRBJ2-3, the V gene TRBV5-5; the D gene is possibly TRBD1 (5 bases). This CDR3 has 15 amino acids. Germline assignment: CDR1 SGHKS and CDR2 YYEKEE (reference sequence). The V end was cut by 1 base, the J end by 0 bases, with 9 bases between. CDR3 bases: TGTGCCAGCAGCTTGCGGGCAGGGAGCACAGATACGCAGTATTTT. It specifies CASSLRAGSTDTQYF.

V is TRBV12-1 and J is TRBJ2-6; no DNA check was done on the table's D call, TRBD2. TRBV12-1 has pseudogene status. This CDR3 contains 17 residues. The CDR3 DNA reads TGTGCCAGCAGTTCTGTATTAGCGGACCCTGGGGCCAACGTCCTGACTTTC. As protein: CASSSVLADPGANVLTF.

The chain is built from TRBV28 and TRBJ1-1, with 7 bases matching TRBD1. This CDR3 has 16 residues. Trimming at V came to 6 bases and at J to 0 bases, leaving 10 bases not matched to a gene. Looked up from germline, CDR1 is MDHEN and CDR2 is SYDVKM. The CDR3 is CASSPTGARMNTEAFF. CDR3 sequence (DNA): TGTGCCAGCAGCCCAACAGGGGCCCGGATGAACACTGAAGCTTTCTTT.

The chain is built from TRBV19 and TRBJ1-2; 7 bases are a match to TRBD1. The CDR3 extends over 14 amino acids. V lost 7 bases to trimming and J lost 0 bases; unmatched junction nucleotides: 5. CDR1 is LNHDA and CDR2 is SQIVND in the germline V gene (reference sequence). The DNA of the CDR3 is TGTGCCAGTAAAAGACAGGGAGCTAACTATGGCTACACCTTC. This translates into CASKRQGANYGYTF. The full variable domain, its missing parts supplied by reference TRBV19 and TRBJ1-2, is DGGITQSPKYLFRKEGQNVTLSCEQNLNHDAMYWYRQDPGQGLRLIYYSQIVNDFQKGDIAEGYSVSREKKESFPLTVTSAQKNPTAFYLCASKRQGANYGYTFGSGTRLTVV.